The 26 T cell receptor beta chains in this list originate from one sample, sequenced in a study of molecular identifiers for immune sequencing clone quantification. Using its own MiXCR run on the PCR reads, TCRdb lists one record per CDR3 protein. The table shows just under 650,000 distinct CDR3 sequences, with about 20% occurring only once. The sequenced sample was naive CD8+ T cells from blood, with Jurkat cell RNA spiked in. Noted subset: FACS-sorted CD8+CD4-CCR7+CD45RA+ naive T cells. Every receptor here comes from a human donor in good health. Some libraries in this study had Jurkat cell RNA spiked in.

Notes on this clonotype: Since a much larger clone is just one base distant, this may be a read error. The chain recombines TRBV28 with TRBJ2-5; D might be TRBD1 or TRBD2, each matching 7 bases. Deletions cut 5 bases from V and 9 bases from J, with 19 bases between. This CDR3 spans 14 amino acids. Germline-derived CDR1 and CDR2 are MDHEN and SYDVKM. CDR3 bases: TGTGCCAGCAGTATACGGGACAGCCGGGAGGCCCAGTACTTC. Its protein is CASSIRDSREAQYF.

This clonotype has a count of ten or more. The J gene is TRBJ2-3, the V gene TRBV2; 8 bases map to TRBD1. This CDR3 spans 14 amino acids. Germline-derived CDR1 and CDR2 are SNHLY and FYNNEI. V lost 7 bases to trimming and J lost 1 base; unmatched junction nucleotides: 4. The CDR3 nucleotides read TGTGCCAGCAAACCGGGACAGGGCACAGATACGCAGTATTTT. Protein sequence: CASKPGQGTDTQYF. Together with reference TRBV2 and TRBJ2-3, the CDR3 gives the full variable domain: EPEVTQTPSHQVTQMGQEVILRCVPISNHLYFYWYRQILGQKVEFLVSFYNNEISEKSEIFDDQFSVERPDGSNFTLKIRSTKLEDSAMYFCASKPGQGTDTQYFGPGTRLTVL.

As to this clonotype: A much larger clone differs from this one at a single base, so this may be a read error. This chain links TRBV6-6 with TRBJ2-7; no definite D call. Trimming pared 2 bases from V and 2 bases from J, leaving 13 bases between. Germline V gene sequence: CDR1 MNHNY, CDR2 SVGAGI (reference sequence). This CDR3 comprises 15 residues. CDR3 sequence (DNA): TGTGCCAGCAGTTACCCCAGGAACCTGGCCTACGAGCAGTACTTC. Encoded protein: CASSYPRNLAYEQYF.

Of note for this clonotype: One end of the junction varies from germline; a read error may be responsible. The chain joins TRBV4-1 to TRBJ2-2; D is ambiguous. Germline V gene sequence: CDR1 MGHRA, CDR2 YSYEKL. CDR3 length: 14 residues. The CDR3 loop is CASGQDTLPRELFF. The DNA for the CDR3 is TGCGCCAGCGGCCAAGATACTCTCCCCCGGGAGCTGTTTTTT.

In this sample, this clonotype turned up a few times. CDR3: CASSIFLRVPDGKLFF. In nucleotides, the CDR3 is TGTGCCAGTAGTATCTTCCTCCGTGTACCCGATGGAAAACTGTTTTTT. The V gene is TRBV19, the J gene TRBJ1-4; D is ambiguous. Germline V gives CDR1 LNHDA, CDR2 SQIVND (reference sequence). The CDR3 totals 16 residues. The ends were cut back, 3 bases at V and 10 bases at J, with 21 bases in the middle. Full variable domain (rest looked up from reference TRBV19 and TRBJ1-4): DGGITQSPKYLFRKEGQNVTLSCEQNLNHDAMYWYRQDPGQGLRLIYYSQIVNDFQKGDIAEGYSVSREKKESFPLTVTSAQKNPTAFYLCASSIFLRVPDGKLFFGSGTQLSVL.

About this clonotype itself: This may be a read error: a much more frequent sequence differs by one nucleotide. The chain links TRBV6-5 to TRBJ2-7; 7 positions agree with TRBD1. Per the germline V gene, CDR1 is MNHEY and CDR2 is SVGAGI. V dropped 5 bases and J dropped 8; count of bases not matched to a gene: 12. This CDR3 has 14 amino acids. CDR3 amino acids: CASSQQGPPYKQYF. DNA for the CDR3: TGTGCCAGCAGTCAACAGGGGCCGCCGTACAAGCAGTACTTC.

This clonotype was observed many times. This rearrangement joins TRBV20-1 to TRBJ2-7; possible D gene TRBD2, 5 bases. Trimming cost V 5 bases and J 6 bases, with 14 bases left between them. Per germline, CDR1 DFQATT and CDR2 SNEGSKA (reference sequence). There are 12 residues in the CDR3. CDR3 nucleotide sequence: TGCAGTGCTTCGCCGGGGTACAGCGAGCAGTACTTC. As protein: CSASPGYSEQYF.

This chain joins TRBV7-9 and TRBJ2-1; 13 bases are a match to TRBD2. The CDR3 contains 17 residues. V was pared by 1 base and J by 9 bases, with 9 bases of the junction left unmatched. Germline CDR1 reads SEHNR; CDR2 reads FQNEAQ (reference sequence). The CDR3 region has the DNA TGTGCCAGCAGCTTAGAACTAGCGGGAGGGCCATTAGGTGAGCAGTTCTTC. Translation gives CASSLELAGGPLGEQFF.

Only a few counts were recorded for this clonotype. This chain joins TRBV28 and TRBJ2-7; D not resolved. The V gene's germline CDR1 is MDHEN and CDR2 SYDVKM. V lost 1 base, J lost 0 bases, and 13 bases lay in between. The CDR3 runs to 16 residues. CDR3: CASSLLPEMSSYEQYF. The CDR3 bases are TGTGCCAGCAGTTTATTACCGGAAATGAGCTCCTACGAGCAGTACTTC.

The chain recombines TRBV4-3 with TRBJ2-7; TRBD1 is a possible D gene (6 bases). The germline V gene has CDR1 LGHNA and CDR2 YSLEER. This CDR3 spans 16 amino acids. Trimming cost V 0 bases and J 4 bases, with 16 bases left between them. The CDR3 DNA is TGCGCCAGCAGCCAAGATCTGGGGGCCACAGGATACGAGCAGTACTTC. Protein product: CASSQDLGATGYEQYF.

The gene calls are TRBV20-1 and TRBJ2-7; D call uncertain. The CDR3 length is 13 residues. Trimming removed 6 bases at V and 2 bases at J, with 14 bases between. In germline, CDR1 is DFQATT, CDR2 SNEGSKA (reference sequence). The CDR3 nucleotides are TGCAGTGCCCACTGGAGTGGGGCCTACGAGCAGTACTTC. Translated, it gives CSAHWSGAYEQYF.

To note about this clonotype: Because the CDR3 is missing its conserved closing phenylalanine or tryptophan, this is likely a read error. The chain links TRBV5-1 to TRBJ2-7, with 7 bases aligning to TRBD2. Looked up from germline, CDR1 is SGHRS and CDR2 is YFSETQ. V was pared by 2 bases and J by 1 base, with 6 bases of the junction left unmatched. The CDR3 is made up of 15 amino acids. For the CDR3, the DNA is TGCGCCAGCAGCTTCCGGGAGGCCCGATCCTACGAGCAGTACTGC. Its protein is CASSFREARSYEQYC.

This clonotype appeared a few times. The chain couples TRBV6-5 to TRBJ2-1; 7 positions match TRBD1. The germline V gene has CDR1 MNHEY and CDR2 SVGAGI. This CDR3 has 16 residues. The V gene end was trimmed by 7 bases and the J gene end by 0 bases; junction bases not matched to a gene: 9. The CDR3 DNA reads TGTGCCAGCAAAAAATACGGGACAGACTCCTACAATGAGCAGTTCTTC. Encoded protein: CASKKYGTDSYNEQFF.

This clonotype was counted at least ten times. The CDR3, as DNA: TGTGCCAGCAACGACCGGGACTACCCCTACGAGCAGTACTTC. Its translation is CASNDRDYPYEQYF. The rearrangement links TRBV6-2 or TRBV6-3 to TRBJ2-7, with TRBD2 matching 7 bases. The CDR3 runs 14 residues. V lost 7 bases, J lost 2 bases, and 8 bases stayed unmatched. Per germline, CDR1 MNHEY and CDR2 SVGEGT.

The sample holds many counts of this clonotype. CDR3: CASSLRLGDRGETQYF. The DNA for the CDR3 is TGTGCCAGCAGTTTACGGTTGGGGGACAGGGGAGAGACCCAGTACTTC. V and J are TRBV12-3 or TRBV12-4 and TRBJ2-5; 10 nucleotides line up with TRBD1. The CDR3 runs to 16 residues. Germline trimming cut 2 bases from V and 4 bases from J; bases unmatched to any gene: 7.

This clonotype was seen repeatedly, ten times or more. J is TRBJ2-7 and V is TRBV9; TRBD2 matches 11 bases. Looked up from germline, CDR1 is SGDLS and CDR2 is YYNGEE. Trimming took 8 bases from V and 1 from J; bases not matched to a gene: 5. The CDR3 is 14 amino acids. CDR3 protein: CASSTSGSSYEQYF. Written as DNA, the CDR3 is TGTGCCAGTAGTACTAGCGGGAGTTCCTACGAGCAGTACTTC.

This clonotype was found many times. J is TRBJ1-1 and V is TRBV2; possibly TRBD1 for D (6 bases). In germline, CDR1 is SNHLY, CDR2 FYNNEI. The CDR3 extends over 13 amino acids. V was shortened by 7 bases and J by 5 bases, with 14 bases between the two germline ends. The CDR3 nucleotides are TGTGCCAGCAACGCAGGGGATTGGACTGAAGCTTTCTTT. Amino acid sequence: CASNAGDWTEAFF.

There are many counts of this clonotype. CDR3 loop: CASAPGYDEKLFF. The CDR3 DNA reads TGTGCCAGCGCACCAGGGTATGACGAAAAACTGTTTTTT. V is TRBV4-2 and J is TRBJ1-4; D possibly corresponds to TRBD1 (5 bases). The germline CDR1 and CDR2 sequences are LGHNA and YNFKEQ. V lost 8 bases, J lost 8 bases, and 15 bases lay in between. This CDR3 is built from 13 residues.

The rearrangement uses TRBV18 and TRBJ2-3; no firm D call. CDR1 is KGHSH, CDR2 LQKENI, per germline. This CDR3 is 11 amino acids long. Deletions cut 7 bases from V and 0 bases from J, with 2 bases between. In DNA, the CDR3 is TGTGCCAGCTGGAGCACAGATACGCAGTATTTT. Its translation is CASWSTDTQYF.

This clonotype showed up just a few times. The V call is TRBV12-3 or TRBV12-4, the J call TRBJ1-2; a possible D gene is TRBD1 (6 bases). The germline V and J ends were trimmed by 5 bases and 2 bases, with 15 bases remaining between them. The CDR3 has 15 amino acids. The CDR3 is CASSTGLGGNYGYTF. Written as DNA, the CDR3 is TGTGCCAGCAGTACCGGCCTTGGGGGCAACTATGGCTACACCTTC.

The chain is built from TRBV7-3 and TRBJ2-3, with D unclear. From germline, CDR1 is SGHTA and CDR2 FQGTGA. Trimming removed 5 bases from V and 0 bases from J, with 9 bases in between. CDR3 size: 14 residues. As DNA, the CDR3 is TGTGCCAGCAGCCCCGTGACAAGCACAGATACGCAGTATTTT. Its protein product is CASSPVTSTDTQYF. Variable domain in full (rest from reference TRBV7-3 and TRBJ2-3): GAGVSQTPSNKVTEKGKYVELRCDPISGHTALYWYRQSLGQGPEFLIYFQGTGAADDSGLPNDRFFAVRPEGSVSTLKIQRTERGDSAVYLCASSPVTSTDTQYFGPGTRLTVL.

Note on this clonotype: It may be a read error: a sequence one base away is much more abundant. The J gene is TRBJ1-4, the V gene TRBV5-5; D is unresolved. This CDR3 has 15 residues. The germline V gene has CDR1 SGHKS and CDR2 YYEKEE (reference sequence). The CDR3 loop is CASSPGRALVEKLSF. The DNA for the CDR3 is TGTGCCAGCAGCCCTGGGAGGGCCCTAGTCGAAAAACTGTCTTTT. The full variable domain, its missing parts supplied by reference TRBV5-5 and TRBJ1-4, is DAGVTQSPTHLIKTRGQQVTLRCSPISGHKSVSWYQQVLGQGPQFIFQYYEKEERGRGNFPDRFSARQFPNYSSELNVNALLLGDSALYLCASSPGRALVEKLSFGSGTQLSVL.

This sequence joins TRBV4-2 and TRBJ1-2, with D possibly TRBD1 on 5 matching bases. Germline V CDR1 and CDR2: LGHNA, YNFKEQ. The V gene lost 6 bases and the J gene lost 0 bases, with 17 bases spanning the gap. The CDR3 loop spans 16 amino acids. The CDR3 DNA follows: TGTGCCAGCAGATTAACACAGGACTCAGCTAACTATGGCTACACCTTC. Encoded protein: CASRLTQDSANYGYTF.

This clonotype was seen repeatedly, ten times or more. V usage is TRBV3-1 and J usage is TRBJ2-7; D is undetermined. Germline loops: CDR1 LGHDT, CDR2 YNNKEL (reference sequence). The CDR3 length is 15 residues. V was pared by 1 base and J by 0 bases, with 10 bases between. CDR3 coding DNA: TGTGCCAGCAGCCAAGTATCGGGTTTCTCCTACGAGCAGTACTTC. Translation: CASSQVSGFSYEQYF.

This clonotype showed up just once. A read error may explain this, as a much larger clone is one base away. This rearrangement joins TRBV6-5 to TRBJ1-2; 8 bases match TRBD1. The CDR3 runs to 14 residues. Looked up from germline, CDR1 is MNHEY and CDR2 is SVGAGI. The DNA for the CDR3 is TGTGCCAGCAGTTATTCAGGGGGCGTCTATGGCTACGCCTTC. Protein sequence: CASSYSGGVYGYAF.

In this sample, this clonotype turned up a few times. V and J are TRBV20-1 and TRBJ2-1, with 9 bases matching TRBD1. The CDR3 has 14 amino acids. With 5 bases clipped from V and 9 bases from J, the junction kept 11 bases outside the gene matches. Germline values: CDR1 DFQATT, CDR2 SNEGSKA (reference sequence). The CDR3 coding sequence is TGCAGTGCTCGCCTGGGACAGGGCTCAGGTGAGCAGTTCTTC. Protein product: CSARLGQGSGEQFF.